This TCR beta chain comes out of a study of T cells expressing NK-cell markers. Study at large: Serological testing identified most of the eight sequenced donors as HCMV-seropositive and one as seronegative. Overall study findings and caveats: About 1.0-8% of CD8+ T cells in six or seven donors belonged to dominant NKG2C+ clonotypes.

TCRdb re-called the 5' RACE reads and shows each CDR3 protein once, DNA omitted. The table for this sample gives about 260,000 distinct CDR3 sequences. Concerning this clonotype: Its antigen is currently unknown.

Germline CDR1 SGHDT, CDR2 YYEEEE. This CDR3 contains 15 residues. This clonotype was sampled from a woman between 18 and 75 years old in good health. The material sequenced was blood T cells: a sorted CD56 or NKG2C T cell subset, CD4+ or CD8+ T cells, or bulk PBMC T cells (not recorded which). The chain has TRBV5-6 and TRBJ2-5; the TCRdb D gene call, TRBD2, has no DNA to confirm it. The CDR3 loop reads CASSWGLAAQETQYF.